The source of this TCR beta chain is a study of PD-L1 blockade in urothelial cancer. This CDR3 has 16 amino acids. The germline V gene encodes CDR1 MNHNY and CDR2 SVGAGI (reference sequence). Patients had locally advanced or metastatic urothelial carcinoma. Of note for this clone: The junction shows a germline mismatch at one end, possibly a read error. This sample includes further DNA sequences coding for the same CDR3.

Sequencing was performed with immunoSEQ multiplex PCR; in TCRdb, only in-frame clones are kept and a portion is missing. Of about 26,000 clones in the sample, approximately 86% are singletons; the top ten hold roughly 30%. The clonotype originates from a man between 60 and 70 years old with urothelial cancer. The rearrangement uses TRBV6-6 and TRBJ2-2, with TRBD2 identical over 8 bases. The sequenced sample was PBMCs, obtained around atezolizumab (anti-PD-L1) treatment. CDR3 sequence: CASSYSGLGPTGELFF. The CDR3 coding sequence is TGCGCCAGCAGTTACTCGGGACTAGGACCCACCGGGGAGCTGTTTTTT.